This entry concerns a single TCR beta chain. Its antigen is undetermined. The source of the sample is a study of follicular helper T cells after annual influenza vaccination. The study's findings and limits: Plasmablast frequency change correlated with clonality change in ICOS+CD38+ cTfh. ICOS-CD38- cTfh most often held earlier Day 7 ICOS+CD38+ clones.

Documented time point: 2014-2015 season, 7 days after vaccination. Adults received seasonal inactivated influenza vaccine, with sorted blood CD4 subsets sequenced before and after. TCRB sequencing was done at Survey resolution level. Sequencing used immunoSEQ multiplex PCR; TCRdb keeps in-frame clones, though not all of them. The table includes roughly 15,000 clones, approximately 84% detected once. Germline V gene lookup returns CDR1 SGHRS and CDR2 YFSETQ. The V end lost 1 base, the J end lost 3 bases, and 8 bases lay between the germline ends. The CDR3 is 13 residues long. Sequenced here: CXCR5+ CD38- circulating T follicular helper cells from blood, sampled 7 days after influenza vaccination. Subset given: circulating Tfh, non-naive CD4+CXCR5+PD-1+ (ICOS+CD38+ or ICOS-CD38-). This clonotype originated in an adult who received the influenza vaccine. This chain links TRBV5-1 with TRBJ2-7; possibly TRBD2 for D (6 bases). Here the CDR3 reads CASSLTGVYEQYF. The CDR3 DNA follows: TGCGCCAGCAGCTTGACGGGGGTCTACGAGCAGTACTTC.